One and the same sample provided the 32 T cell receptor beta chains below, sequenced in a study of blood T cell repertoires in COVID-19 (dated by TCRdb to about 2020). The receptor library was made with the immunoSEQ multiplex PCR assay. TCRdb carries this immuneACCESS record with in-frame sequences only. Its versions omit some clonotypes, under half of them owing to an unresolved V gene in the studies checked, with the rest unexplained. This sample has 170,000 or so clones in its table, and roughly 87% of those were observed once. In total, the top ten clones hold 5.5% to 8.5% of the sample. Sequenced input: PBMCs or T cells enriched from blood (not recorded which). These receptors were collected from a woman aged 45-65 years who had recovered from COVID-19.

Worth noting for this clone: Other nucleotide sequences in the sample specify the same CDR3. This chain's CDR3 is CASSGTGSNQPQHF. CDR3 DNA sequence: TGTGCCAGTAGCGGGACAGGGAGCAATCAGCCCCAGCATTTT. The chain recombines TRBV19 with TRBJ1-5, with 9 bases matching TRBD1. This CDR3 region has 14 residues. From germline, CDR1 is LNHDA and CDR2 SQIVND (reference sequence). V lost 6 bases and J lost 1; bases outside the gene matches: 1.

A single count supports this clone. The chain recombines TRBV4-3 with TRBJ2-3, with D maybe TRBD2 (6 bases). The CDR3 has 16 residues. Germline V CDR1 and CDR2: LGHNA, YSLEER. V was clipped by 0 bases and J by 2 bases, with 12 bases between them. The CDR3 here is CASSQDLRGDTDTQYF. The CDR3 DNA sequence: TGCGCCAGCAGCCAAGATCTTCGCGGGGACACAGATACGCAGTATTTT.

The CDR3 here is CASGQTEKLFF. CDR3 bases: TGTGCCAGCGGGCAAACTGAAAAACTGTTTTTT. This chain connects TRBV28 to TRBJ1-4; D unclear. This CDR3 has 11 amino acids. Germline V lookup: CDR1 MDHEN, CDR2 SYDVKM. V was cut by 8 bases and J by 7 bases, with 8 bases left in between.

V gene TRBV10-3 combines with J gene TRBJ2-7; 15 bases fit TRBD2. The germline CDR1 and CDR2 sequences are ENHRY and SYGVKD. The CDR3 loop spans 18 amino acids. V trimming: 6 bases; J trimming: 0 bases; junction bases outside the gene matches: 9. CDR3 DNA sequence: TGTGCCATCAGGACAGGGACTAGCGGGAGGACTAGCTCCTACGAGCAGTACTTC. This encodes CAIRTGTSGRTSSYEQYF.

The chain couples TRBV19 to TRBJ2-7, with 10 nucleotides matching TRBD2. V lost 6 bases to trimming and J lost 4 bases; unmatched junction nucleotides: 9. Germline V lookup: CDR1 LNHDA, CDR2 SQIVND (reference sequence). CDR3 length equals 15 residues. CDR3 nucleotides: TGTGCCAGTAGCCCGGGGACTAGCGCGAGATACGAGCAGTACTTC. Translating it yields CASSPGTSARYEQYF.

The chain joins TRBV12-5 to TRBJ2-2; a possible D gene is TRBD2 (5 bases). Germline values: CDR1 LGHNT, CDR2 FRNRAP. The CDR3 is 13 amino acids. With 8 bases removed from V and 6 bases from J, the gap between germline ends came to 13 bases. DNA for the CDR3: TGTGCTAGTTCTAGCAGTCTGGCCGGGGAGCTGTTTTTT. Translation: CASSSSLAGELFF.

J is TRBJ1-5 and V is TRBV15; tentative D call: TRBD1 (6 bases). Germline CDR1 is LNHNV and CDR2 is YYDKDF (reference sequence). Trimming removed 9 bases from V and 0 bases from J, with 12 bases in between. The CDR3 has 14 residues. The CDR3 sequence is CATTAGASNQPQHF. CDR3 sequence (DNA): TGTGCCACTACCGCGGGGGCTAGCAATCAGCCCCAGCATTTT.

The chain employs TRBV7-6 and TRBJ2-7; TRBD2 aligns across 9 bases. Per germline, CDR1 SGHVS and CDR2 FNYEAQ. The CDR3 has 15 amino acids. Trimming took 3 bases from V and 2 from J; bases not matched to a gene: 5. CDR3 in amino acids: CASSLGSGGTYEQYF. In DNA, the CDR3 is TGTGCCAGCAGCTTGGGTAGCGGGGGAACCTACGAGCAGTACTTC.

The V call is TRBV7-9, the J call TRBJ2-1; tentative D call: TRBD2 (6 bases). The CDR3 is made up of 15 amino acids. CDR1 and CDR2 (germline): SEHNR, FQNEAQ (reference sequence). V was pared by 3 bases and J by 0 bases, with 9 bases between. CDR3 protein: CASSLRDSSYNEQFF. The CDR3 region has the DNA TGTGCCAGCAGCTTGCGGGACTCCTCCTACAATGAGCAGTTCTTC. Supplemented by reference TRBV7-9 and TRBJ2-1, the full variable domain reads DTGVSQNPRHKITKRGQNVTFRCDPISEHNRLYWYRQTLGQGPEFLTYFQNEAQLEKSRLLSDRFSAERPKGSFSTLEIQRTEQGDSAMYLCASSLRDSSYNEQFFGPGTRLTVL.

The V and J genes are TRBV7-9 and TRBJ2-5; D possibly corresponds to TRBD2 (5 bases). With 1 base removed from V and 7 bases from J, the gap between germline ends came to 13 bases. This CDR3 comprises 14 residues. Per germline, CDR1 SEHNR and CDR2 FQNEAQ (reference sequence). CDR3 DNA: TGTGCCAGCAGCTTAGTGTCTGGACTGGGGACCCAGTACTTC. This gives the protein CASSLVSGLGTQYF.

This clone is a singleton in its sample. The chain combines TRBV2 with TRBJ1-2; the D is unclear. CDR3 length equals 14 residues. Germline CDR1 and CDR2: SNHLY and FYNNEI. V was clipped by 2 bases and J by 4 bases, with 11 bases between them. CDR3 in amino acids: CASSERRTSYGYTF. CDR3 bases: TGTGCCAGCAGTGAACGACGGACTAGCTATGGCTACACCTTC.

The chain employs TRBV27 and TRBJ1-6; no definite D call. The CDR3 is 13 residues long. V lost 6 bases and J lost 6, with 9 bases in between. CDR1 MNHEY and CDR2 SMNVEV come from the germline V gene (reference sequence). The chain's CDR3 is CASRPHSNSPLHF. CDR3 DNA sequence: TGTGCCAGCAGACCACACAGTAATTCACCCCTCCACTTT.

This chain uses TRBV13 with TRBJ2-2; 7 bases align to TRBD1. Germline lookup yields CDR1 PRHDT and CDR2 FYEKMQ (reference sequence). This CDR3 is 16 amino acids long. J gave up 4 bases and V 5 bases, and 10 bases lay outside the gene matches. In DNA, the CDR3 is TGTGCCAGCAGCCCTCAGGGGACAGACTTCACCGGGGAGCTGTTTTTT. Encoded protein: CASSPQGTDFTGELFF. The full variable domain, its missing parts supplied by reference TRBV13 and TRBJ2-2, is AAGVIQSPRHLIKEKRETATLKCYPIPRHDTVYWYQQGPGQDPQFLISFYEKMQSDKGSIPDRFSAQQFSDYHSELNMSSLELGDSALYFCASSPQGTDFTGELFFGEGSRLTVL.

About this clone itself: At one of its ends the junction is not consistent with the germline gene, which may arise from a read error. This CDR3 is CASSFMGGPPF. The CDR3 DNA reads TGTGCCAGCAGTTTTATGGGGGGGCCTCCCTTT. The chain couples TRBV12-3 or TRBV12-4 to TRBJ1-1, with D possibly TRBD1 on 6 matching bases. The CDR3 has 11 amino acids.

As DNA, the CDR3 is TGTGCCAGCAGCTCCTACCGGGACAGCTACGAGCAGTACTTC. Its translation is CASSSYRDSYEQYF. The chain employs TRBV5-5 and TRBJ2-7; 7 nucleotides match TRBD1. The CDR3 is made up of 14 amino acids. The V gene's germline CDR1 is SGHKS and CDR2 YYEKEE (reference sequence). Trimming at V came to 3 bases and at J to 3 bases, leaving 6 bases not matched to a gene. The full variable domain, its missing parts supplied by reference TRBV5-5 and TRBJ2-7, is DAGVTQSPTHLIKTRGQQVTLRCSPISGHKSVSWYQQVLGQGPQFIFQYYEKEERGRGNFPDRFSARQFPNYSSELNVNALLLGDSALYLCASSSYRDSYEQYFGPGTRLTVT.

This rearrangement joins TRBV7-2 to TRBJ2-7, with TRBD2 identical over 10 bases. Germline V CDR1 and CDR2: SGHTA, FQGNSA. CDR3 length: 18 residues. V lost 3 bases to trimming and J lost 1 base; unmatched junction nucleotides: 12. In nucleotides, the CDR3 is TGTGCCAGCAGCTTTCAACTAGCGGGAAGGTCGAAATCCTACGAGCAGTACTTC. Protein product: CASSFQLAGRSKSYEQYF.

This clone is a singleton in its sample. V and J are TRBV5-4 and TRBJ2-3; D call uncertain. With 0 bases removed from V and 1 base from J, the gap between germline ends came to 3 bases. CDR3 length: 13 residues. Germline V gene sequence: CDR1 SGHNT, CDR2 YYREEE (reference sequence). The CDR3: CASSLAGTDTQYF. Here the CDR3 DNA reads TGTGCCAGCAGCTTGGCTGGCACAGATACGCAGTATTTT.

V gene TRBV5-1 combines with J gene TRBJ2-7, with 8 nucleotides matching TRBD2. CDR1 is SGHRS, CDR2 YFSETQ, per germline. Trimming cost V 4 bases and J 6 bases; bases outside gene matches: 18. CDR3 length equals 17 residues. CDR3 sequence reads: CASSLLMPGGQSGEQYF. CDR3 DNA sequence: TGCGCCAGCAGCCTCCTGATGCCGGGAGGGCAGTCTGGCGAGCAGTACTTC. Based on the CDR3 plus reference TRBV5-1 and TRBJ2-7, the full variable domain is KAGVTQTPRYLIKTRGQQVTLSCSPISGHRSVSWYQQTPGQGLQFLFEYFSETQRNKGNFPGRFSGRQFSNSRSEMNVSTLELGDSALYLCASSLLMPGGQSGEQYFGPGTRLTVT.

This chain links TRBV3-1 (or the pseudogene TRBV3-2) with TRBJ1-1; TRBD1 is a possible D gene (5 bases). The V gene's germline CDR1 is LGHDT and CDR2 YNNKEL (reference sequence). V was cut by 4 bases and J by 4 bases, with 16 bases left in between. The CDR3 covers 15 residues. The DNA of the CDR3 is TGTGCCAGCAGCCTGGACCCCCGCGGGGGCACTGAAGCTTTCTTT. Translated, it gives CASSLDPRGGTEAFF.

The chain links TRBV19 to TRBJ2-5, with D possibly matching TRBD2 (6 bases). Germline loops: CDR1 LNHDA, CDR2 SQIVND (reference sequence). This CDR3 has 16 residues. V lost 6 bases and J 4 bases, leaving 21 bases between the germline ends. CDR3 nucleotides: TGTGCCAGTAGCTCCTCCGTGGTAGCAGCGGGAGAGACCCAGTACTTC. Encoded protein: CASSSSVVAAGETQYF.

V is TRBV13 and J is TRBJ1-2, with 9 bases aligning to TRBD1. Germline lookup yields CDR1 PRHDT and CDR2 FYEKMQ (reference sequence). Trimming at V came to 5 bases and at J to 2 bases, leaving 6 bases not matched to a gene. There are 15 residues in the CDR3. The CDR3 coding sequence is TGTGCCAGCAGCCCCCGGACAGGGGCAAACTATGGCTACACCTTC. It is translated as CASSPRTGANYGYTF.

J is TRBJ1-5 and V is TRBV7-8; D might be TRBD1 (5 bases). CDR3 length: 14 amino acids. Germline V gives CDR1 SGHVS, CDR2 FQNEAQ. The ends were cut back, 1 base at V and 5 bases at J, with 9 bases in the middle. CDR3 loop: CASSLGQLHQPQHF. CDR3 sequence (DNA): TGTGCCAGCAGCTTAGGACAGCTTCATCAGCCCCAGCATTTT.

This clone was seen just once. This sequence joins TRBV18 and TRBJ1-2; D gene unclear. The CDR3 loop spans 12 amino acids. Germline lookup yields CDR1 KGHSH and CDR2 LQKENI. The V and J ends lost 5 bases and 3 bases respectively, with 7 bases between them. CDR3 protein: CASSNSDYGYTF. CDR3 bases: TGTGCCAGCTCAAACAGTGACTATGGCTACACCTTC.

This chain joins TRBV3-1 (or the pseudogene TRBV3-2) and TRBJ2-1; D is uncertain. Trimming left V 6 bases short and J 8 bases short, with 14 bases between. The CDR3 covers 13 residues. The germline CDR1 and CDR2 sequences are LGHDT and YNNKEL (reference sequence). The CDR3 loop is CASSFSLLHEQFF. The DNA of the CDR3 is TGTGCCAGCAGTTTTAGCCTGTTGCATGAGCAGTTCTTC.

The V call is TRBV6-5, the J call TRBJ2-7; the D is unclear. Trimming pared 4 bases from V and 3 bases from J, leaving 4 bases between. The CDR3 runs 11 residues. Germline assignment: CDR1 MNHEY and CDR2 SVGAGI. This CDR3 reads CASSSYYEQYF. DNA of the CDR3: TGTGCCAGCAGTTCGTACTACGAGCAGTACTTC.

The genes are TRBV6-5 and TRBJ2-6; the D is unclear. The CDR3 extends over 15 amino acids. The V end was cut by 6 bases, the J end by 0 bases, with 9 bases between. Germline CDR1 MNHEY, CDR2 SVGAGI. The CDR3 bases are TGTGCCAGCAGCCAAAGGAGCTCTGGGGCCAACGTCCTGACTTTC. Translated: CASSQRSSGANVLTF.

The chain carries TRBV19 and TRBJ2-7; D remains unclear. The CDR3 sequence is 16 residues long. The germline gives CDR1 LNHDA, CDR2 SQIVND (reference sequence). V was pared by 2 bases and J by 0 bases, with 14 bases between. As DNA, the CDR3 is TGTGCCAGTAGTATATCCCCGCTTCTAAGCTCCTACGAGCAGTACTTC. Translated, it gives CASSISPLLSSYEQYF.

The chain links TRBV18 to TRBJ2-5, with D maybe TRBD2 (6 bases). Trimming pared 6 bases from V and 5 bases from J, leaving 13 bases between. The CDR3 length is 13 residues. Germline CDR1 reads KGHSH; CDR2 reads LQKENI. This CDR3 reads CASSRAGKETQYF. Written as DNA, the CDR3 is TGTGCCAGCTCCCGGGCGGGGAAGGAGACCCAGTACTTC.

CDR3 DNA: TGTGCCAGCAGGATGGGACAGGGGCTTTACGAGCAGTACTTC. Residues: CASRMGQGLYEQYF. This chain joins TRBV6-5 and TRBJ2-7; TRBD1 aligns across 10 bases. With 6 bases clipped from V and 4 bases from J, the junction kept 6 bases outside the gene matches. CDR3 length: 14 residues. From germline, CDR1 is MNHEY and CDR2 SVGAGI.

This clone was seen just once. The chain is built from TRBV6-5 and TRBJ2-7; 8 bases line up with TRBD2. CDR1 and CDR2 (germline): MNHEY, SVGAGI. V lost 4 bases, J lost 2 bases, and 4 bases stayed unmatched. The CDR3 consists of 14 residues. The CDR3: CASSFSGSTYEQYF. CDR3 DNA sequence: TGTGCCAGCAGTTTCAGCGGGAGCACCTACGAGCAGTACTTC.

The chain couples TRBV12-2 to TRBJ1-2. TRBV12-2 represents a pseudogene. The CDR3 loop spans 16 amino acids. The DNA for the CDR3 is TGTGCAAGTCGGGGAGGGTGCCCTAGACCCACGGACGGCTACACCTTC. It codes for CASRGGCPRPTDGYTF.

The rearrangement links TRBV5-1 to TRBJ2-1; the match to TRBD2 covers 10 bases. This CDR3 is built from 17 residues. The V gene's germline CDR1 is SGHRS and CDR2 YFSETQ. The V segment lost 4 bases and the J segment 1 base; nucleotides outside the gene matches: 8. CDR3 in DNA: TGCGCCAGCAGCCGAGCCAAAGCGGGAGGGTCCTACAATGAGCAGTTCTTC. Translated, it gives CASSRAKAGGSYNEQFF. Combining the CDR3 with reference TRBV5-1 and TRBJ2-1 gives the whole variable domain KAGVTQTPRYLIKTRGQQVTLSCSPISGHRSVSWYQQTPGQGLQFLFEYFSETQRNKGNFPGRFSGRQFSNSRSEMNVSTLELGDSALYLCASSRAKAGGSYNEQFFGPGTRLTVL.